This T cell receptor (beta chain) is drawn from a study of radiotherapy plus CTLA-4 blockade in lung cancer. General study results and limits: Response was reportedly best predicted by early blood T cell clone dynamics, with interferon-beta. In blood, TCR clones derived from the tumor expanded after radiotherapy plus ipilimumab.

A word on this clone: The antigen remains undetermined.

V lost 0 bases, J lost 4 bases, and 3 bases stayed unmatched. The germline V gene encodes CDR1 SGDLS and CDR2 YYNGEE. The CDR3 spans 15 residues. Repertoires were generated with immunoSEQ multiplex PCR, while TCRdb's copy carries only in-frame clones and drops some. The data hold tens of thousands of clones, with around 74% observed a single time. The rearrangement joins TRBV9 to TRBJ2-5; TRBD2 aligns across 10 bases. Sequenced material: peripheral blood, taken from a patient treated with radiotherapy plus ipilimumab. The source is a human donor with non-small cell lung cancer whose response to radiotherapy plus ipilimumab could not be evaluated. The CDR3 spells CASSVASGRVETQYF. CDR3 sequence (DNA): TGTGCCAGCAGCGTAGCGAGCGGGAGGGTAGAGACCCAGTACTTC.